A selection of T cell receptor beta chains follows, all from one sample in a study of T cell repertoires in aging, cancer and after chemotherapy. TCRdb re-analysed the multiplex PCR reads in MiXCR, keeping a single row per CDR3 protein. The data show about 2,500 distinct CDR3 sequences, approximately 21% seen once. The sequenced sample consisted of blood. These receptors all come from a human donor with a blood cancer. The CDR3 runs from the conserved cysteine through the conserved F or W. D genes are given only for firm matches. Some rows mark clone size as missing; the rest say once, few, many or name a class of expanded clone.

CDR3nt: TGTGCCAGCGGGTTCAGGGGATCCTACGAGCAGTACTTC
CDR3aa: CASGFRGSYEQYF
v_gene: TRBV27
abundance: medium-sized
d_gene: NA
j_gene: TRBJ2-7

CDR3nt: TGTGCCACCAGCAGAGATAACGGAGTTCAAGAGACCCAGTACTTC
CDR3aa: CATSRDNGVQETQYF
v_gene: TRBV15
abundance: medium-sized
d_gene: NA
j_gene: TRBJ2-5

CDR3nt: TGTGCCAGCAGTTCCTCCGGGACCTCACCCCTCCACTTT
CDR3aa: CASSSSGTSPLHF
v_gene: TRBV12-3/TRBV12-4
abundance: medium-sized
d_gene: NA
j_gene: TRBJ1-6

CDR3nt: TGTGCCAGCGGCCACGAGCAGTACTTC
CDR3aa: CASGHEQYF
v_gene: TRBV27
abundance: large
d_gene: NA
j_gene: TRBJ2-7

CDR3nt: TGCAGCGTTTCATCGGGACTAGCGGGAAGGGAGCAGTACTTC
CDR3aa: CSVSSGLAGREQYF
v_gene: TRBV29-1
abundance: NA
d_gene: TRBD2
j_gene: TRBJ2-7

CDR3nt: TGTGCCAGCCTAGCGGGGGGGAACAATGAGCAGTTCTTC
CDR3aa: CASLAGGNNEQFF
v_gene: TRBV6-1
abundance: once
d_gene: TRBD2
j_gene: TRBJ2-1

CDR3nt: TGTGCCAGCAGTTACGCCCAACATGGCGAGCAGTACTTC
CDR3aa: CASSYAQHGEQYF
v_gene: TRBV6-5
abundance: hyperexpanded
d_gene: NA
j_gene: TRBJ2-7

CDR3nt: TGCGCCAGCAGCTTGCTGGTGGGGACAGGGGCCTACGAGCAGTACTTC
CDR3aa: CASSLLVGTGAYEQYF
v_gene: TRBV5-1
abundance: few
d_gene: TRBD1
j_gene: TRBJ2-7

CDR3nt: TGTGCCAGCAGACCTACTAGCGGGCCATCCACAGATACGCAGTATTTT
CDR3aa: CASRPTSGPSTDTQYF
v_gene: TRBV7-9
abundance: medium-sized
d_gene: TRBD2
j_gene: TRBJ2-3

CDR3nt: TGTGCCAGCGGGGCCGGAATCCCCCTTCAAGAGACCCAGTACTTC
CDR3aa: CASGAGIPLQETQYF
v_gene: TRBV12-3/TRBV12-4
abundance: medium-sized
d_gene: NA
j_gene: TRBJ2-5

CDR3nt: TGTGCCAGCAGCCCCCAGGGGTCTGGAAACACCATATATTTT
CDR3aa: CASSPQGSGNTIYF
v_gene: TRBV7-9
abundance: NA
d_gene: NA
j_gene: TRBJ1-3

CDR3nt: TGTGCCAGCAGCCCCGGGACTACTAACACCGGGGAGCTGTTTTTT
CDR3aa: CASSPGTTNTGELFF
v_gene: TRBV7-9
abundance: few
d_gene: TRBD2
j_gene: TRBJ2-2

CDR3nt: TGTGCCAGCAGTTTCTTGTGGGGGGGAGCTTTCTTT
CDR3aa: CASSFLWGGAFF
v_gene: TRBV12-3/TRBV12-4
abundance: medium-sized
d_gene: NA
j_gene: TRBJ1-1

CDR3nt: TGTGCCAGCAGCCTAACTCGGACAGGGGGCTTCAATCAGCCCCAGCATTTT
CDR3aa: CASSLTRTGGFNQPQHF
v_gene: TRBV12-3/TRBV12-4
abundance: once
d_gene: TRBD1
j_gene: TRBJ1-5

CDR3nt: TGCAGCTCGACGGTTCTAGCGGGAGGCGGGGGGGCGCAGTATTTT
CDR3aa: CSSTVLAGGGGAQYF
v_gene: TRBV20-1
abundance: few
d_gene: TRBD2
j_gene: TRBJ2-3

CDR3nt: TGTGCCAGCAGTTACGCAACAATGGTGGAGGGGATACACACCGGGGAGCTGTTTTTT
CDR3aa: CASSYATMVEGIHTGELFF
v_gene: TRBV6-2/TRBV6-3
abundance: medium-sized
d_gene: NA
j_gene: TRBJ2-2

CDR3nt: TGTGCCAGCAGCGAGCGGACAGGGGAGGGTGAGACCCAGTACTTC
CDR3aa: CASSERTGEGETQYF
v_gene: TRBV5-4
abundance: medium-sized
d_gene: TRBD1
j_gene: TRBJ2-5

CDR3nt: TGCGCCAGCAGCTTGAGGGGCACAGATACGCAGTATTTT
CDR3aa: CASSLRGTDTQYF
v_gene: TRBV5-1
abundance: NA
d_gene: NA
j_gene: TRBJ2-3

CDR3nt: TGTGCCAGCAGACTAAGTGGGGGGCCCTACGAGCAGTACTTC
CDR3aa: CASRLSGGPYEQYF
v_gene: TRBV6-1
abundance: medium-sized
d_gene: NA
j_gene: TRBJ2-7

CDR3nt: TGTGCCAGCAGCCGCGGGGCGTTAGACTACGAGCAGTACTTC
CDR3aa: CASSRGALDYEQYF
v_gene: TRBV7-2
abundance: NA
d_gene: NA
j_gene: TRBJ2-7

CDR3nt: TGTGCCTGGAGTGAACCCTGGGGTGAGCAGTTCTTC
CDR3aa: CAWSEPWGEQFF
v_gene: TRBV30
abundance: large
d_gene: NA
j_gene: TRBJ2-1

CDR3nt: TGTGCCAGCAGCCCTCGGCAAGAATGGACCCAGTACTTC
CDR3aa: CASSPRQEWTQYF
v_gene: TRBV14
abundance: medium-sized
d_gene: NA
j_gene: TRBJ2-5

CDR3nt: TGTGCCAGCAGTCTTAGGGCAAGCGGGAGGTTAGTACACAATGAGCAGTTCTTC
CDR3aa: CASSLRASGRLVHNEQFF
v_gene: TRBV27
abundance: medium-sized
d_gene: TRBD2
j_gene: TRBJ2-1

CDR3nt: TGTGCCAGCAGTGCTAAGGCGGGGGGGTACAATGAGCAGTTCTTC
CDR3aa: CASSAKAGGYNEQFF
v_gene: TRBV6-4
abundance: few
d_gene: TRBD2
j_gene: TRBJ2-1

CDR3nt: TGTGCCAGCAGTTACTCGTACGTGGGGGGGCCTCCCCACGAGCAGTACTTC
CDR3aa: CASSYSYVGGPPHEQYF
v_gene: TRBV6-5
abundance: medium-sized
d_gene: NA
j_gene: TRBJ2-7

CDR3nt: TGTGCCAGCAGTGACTCTTTGGACAGCAATGAGCAGTTCTTC
CDR3aa: CASSDSLDSNEQFF
v_gene: TRBV6-4
abundance: medium-sized
d_gene: NA
j_gene: TRBJ2-1

CDR3nt: TGCAGTACTAGCGGGGGGATCCTGACCCAGTACTTC
CDR3aa: CSTSGGILTQYF
v_gene: TRBV20-1
abundance: NA
d_gene: TRBD2
j_gene: TRBJ2-5

CDR3nt: TGTGCCAGCAGCACTACTCTAGCGGGAGGAGTATATGAGCAGTTCTTC
CDR3aa: CASSTTLAGGVYEQFF
v_gene: TRBV6-6
abundance: NA
d_gene: TRBD2
j_gene: TRBJ2-1